The sequence of this T cell receptor (beta chain) was determined in a study of OX40 agonist ivuxolimab in advanced cancers. J was trimmed by 4 bases and V by 0 bases; bases with no gene match: 9. CDR3 length: 16 amino acids. Germline V lookup: CDR1 MNHEY, CDR2 SVGAGI. Clones were sequenced by immunoSEQ multiplex PCR, and TCRdb holds only the in-frame ones, with some missing. The sample has about 130,000 clones, 90% seen once. This TCR was sampled from an adult with an advanced solid tumor such as melanoma, head and neck, liver or kidney cancer. The chain employs TRBV6-5 and TRBJ2-7, with 7 bases matching TRBD2. The starting material was CD4+ or CD8+ T cells sorted from blood, obtained in a trial of the OX40 agonist ivuxolimab. CDR3 residues: CASSYSSPSGGYEQYF. As DNA, the CDR3 is TGTGCCAGCAGTTACTCGAGTCCTAGCGGAGGTTACGAGCAGTACTTC.